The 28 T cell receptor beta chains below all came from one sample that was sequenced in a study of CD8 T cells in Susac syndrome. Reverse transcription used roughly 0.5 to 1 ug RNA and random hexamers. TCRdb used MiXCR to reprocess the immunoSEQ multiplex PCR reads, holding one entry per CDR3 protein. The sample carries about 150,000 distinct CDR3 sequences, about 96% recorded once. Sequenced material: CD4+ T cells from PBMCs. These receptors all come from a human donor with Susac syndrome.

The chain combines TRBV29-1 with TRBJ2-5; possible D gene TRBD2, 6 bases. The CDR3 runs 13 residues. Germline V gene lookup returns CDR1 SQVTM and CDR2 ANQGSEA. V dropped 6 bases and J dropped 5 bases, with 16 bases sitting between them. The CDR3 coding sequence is TGCAGCGTGGCGGTCGTGGAGGGGGAGACCCAGTACTTC. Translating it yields CSVAVVEGETQYF.

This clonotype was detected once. This chain's CDR3 is CANAGQGCFYGYTF. The CDR3 DNA reads TGTGCCAACGCCGGACAGGGGTGTTTCTATGGCTACACCTTC. This chain connects TRBV6-5 to TRBJ1-2, with 9 bases matching TRBD1. This CDR3 spans 14 amino acids. Trimming cost V 10 bases and J 4 bases; bases outside gene matches: 10. Germline CDR1 and CDR2: MNHEY and SVGAGI.

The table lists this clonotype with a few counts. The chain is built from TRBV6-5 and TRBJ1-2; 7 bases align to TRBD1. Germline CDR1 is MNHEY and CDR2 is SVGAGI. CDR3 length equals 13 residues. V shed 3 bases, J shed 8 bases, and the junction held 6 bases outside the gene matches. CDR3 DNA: TGTGCCAGCAGTTATCGACAGGGCGGAGGCTACACCTTC. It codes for CASSYRQGGGYTF.

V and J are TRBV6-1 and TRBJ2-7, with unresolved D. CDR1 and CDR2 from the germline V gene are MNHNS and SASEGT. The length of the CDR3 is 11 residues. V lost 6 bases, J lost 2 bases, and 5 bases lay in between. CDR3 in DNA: TGTGCCAGCAGCCGAACCTACGAGCAGTACTTC. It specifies CASSRTYEQYF.

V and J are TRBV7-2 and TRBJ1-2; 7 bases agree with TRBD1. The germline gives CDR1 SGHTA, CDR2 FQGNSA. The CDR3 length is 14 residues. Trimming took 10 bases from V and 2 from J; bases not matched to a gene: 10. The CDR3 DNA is TGTGCCACCTCGACAGGGACGTCGAACTATGGCTACACCTTC. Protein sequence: CATSTGTSNYGYTF.

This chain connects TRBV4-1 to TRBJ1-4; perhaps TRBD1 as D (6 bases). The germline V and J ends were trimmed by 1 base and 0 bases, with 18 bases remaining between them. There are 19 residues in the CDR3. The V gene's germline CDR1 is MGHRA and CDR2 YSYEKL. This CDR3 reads CASSQGRWRGIATNEKLFF. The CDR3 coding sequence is TGCGCCAGCAGCCAAGGAAGGTGGAGGGGGATAGCAACTAATGAAAAACTGTTTTTT.

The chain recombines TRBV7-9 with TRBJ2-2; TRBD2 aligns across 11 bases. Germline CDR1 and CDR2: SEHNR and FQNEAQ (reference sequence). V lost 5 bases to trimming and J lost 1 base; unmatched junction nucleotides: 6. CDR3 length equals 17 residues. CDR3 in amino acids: CASSTDSGRGNTGELFF. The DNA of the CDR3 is TGTGCCAGCAGCACCGATAGCGGGAGGGGGAACACCGGGGAGCTGTTTTTT.

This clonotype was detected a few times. The CDR3 DNA is TGCAGCGGGGGGCTTGGCACATCCAAAGGGACCCAGTACTTC. It translates to CSGGLGTSKGTQYF. This chain joins TRBV29-1 and TRBJ2-5, with D maybe TRBD1 (6 bases). The CDR3 totals 14 residues. CDR1 and CDR2 from the germline V gene are SQVTM and ANQGSEA. V was clipped by 7 bases and J by 7 bases, with 22 bases between them.

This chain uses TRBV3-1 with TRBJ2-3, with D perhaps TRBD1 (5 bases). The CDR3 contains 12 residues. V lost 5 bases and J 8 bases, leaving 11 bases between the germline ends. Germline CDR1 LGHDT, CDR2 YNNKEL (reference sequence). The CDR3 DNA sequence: TGTGCCAGCAGCTCTCTTCAGGGTACGCAGTATTTT. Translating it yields CASSSLQGTQYF.

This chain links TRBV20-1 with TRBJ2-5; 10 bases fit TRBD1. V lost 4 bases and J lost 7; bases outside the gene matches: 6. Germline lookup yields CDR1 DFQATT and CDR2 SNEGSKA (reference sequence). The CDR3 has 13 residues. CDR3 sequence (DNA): TGCAGTGCTATACGACAGGGGGCGACGACCCAGTACTTC. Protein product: CSAIRQGATTQYF.

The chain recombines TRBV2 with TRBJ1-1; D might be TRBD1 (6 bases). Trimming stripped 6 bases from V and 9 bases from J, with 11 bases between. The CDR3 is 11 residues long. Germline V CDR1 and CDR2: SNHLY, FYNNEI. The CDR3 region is CASSLDRQAFF. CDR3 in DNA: TGTGCCAGCAGCCTCGACAGGCAAGCTTTCTTT.

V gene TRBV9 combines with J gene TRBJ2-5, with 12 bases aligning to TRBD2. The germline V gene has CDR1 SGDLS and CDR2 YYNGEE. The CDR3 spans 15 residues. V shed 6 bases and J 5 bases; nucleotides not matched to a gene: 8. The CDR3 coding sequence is TGTGCCAGCACACCGGGACTAGCGGGTAGGGAGACCCAGTACTTC. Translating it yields CASTPGLAGRETQYF.

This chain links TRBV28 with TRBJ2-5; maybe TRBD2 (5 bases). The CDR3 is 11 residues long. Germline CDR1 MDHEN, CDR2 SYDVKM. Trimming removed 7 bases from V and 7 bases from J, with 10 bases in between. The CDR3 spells CASIDGVTQYF. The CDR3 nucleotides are TGTGCCAGCATAGACGGGGTGACCCAGTACTTC. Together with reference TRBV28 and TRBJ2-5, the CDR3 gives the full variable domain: DVKVTQSSRYLVKRTGEKVFLECVQDMDHENMFWYRQDPGLGLRLIYFSYDVKMKEKGDIPEGYSVSREKKERFSLILESASTNQTSMYLCASIDGVTQYFGPGTRLLVL.

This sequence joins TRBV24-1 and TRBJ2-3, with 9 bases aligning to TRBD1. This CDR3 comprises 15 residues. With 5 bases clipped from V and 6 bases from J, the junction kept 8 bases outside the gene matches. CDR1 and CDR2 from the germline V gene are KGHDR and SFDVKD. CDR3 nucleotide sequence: TGTGCCACCAGTGCCCCAGGACAGGGGCTGGATACGCAGTATTTT. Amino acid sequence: CATSAPGQGLDTQYF.

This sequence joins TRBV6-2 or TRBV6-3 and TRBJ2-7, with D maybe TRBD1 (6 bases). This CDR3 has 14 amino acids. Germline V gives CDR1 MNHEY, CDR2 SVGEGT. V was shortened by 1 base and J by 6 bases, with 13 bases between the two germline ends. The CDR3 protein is CASSYWDTALEQYF. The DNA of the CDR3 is TGTGCCAGCAGTTACTGGGACACAGCACTCGAGCAGTACTTC.

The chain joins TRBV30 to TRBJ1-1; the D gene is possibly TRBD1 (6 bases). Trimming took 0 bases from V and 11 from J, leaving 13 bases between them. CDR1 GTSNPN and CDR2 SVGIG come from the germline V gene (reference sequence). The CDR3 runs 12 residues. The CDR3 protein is CAWSVRGGSAFF. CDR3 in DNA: TGTGCCTGGAGTGTACGAGGGGGGAGTGCTTTCTTT.

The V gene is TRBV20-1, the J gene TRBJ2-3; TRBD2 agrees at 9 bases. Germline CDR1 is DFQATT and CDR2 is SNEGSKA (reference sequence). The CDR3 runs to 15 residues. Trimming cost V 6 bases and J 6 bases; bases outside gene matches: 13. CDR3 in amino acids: CSAVAASGRWDTQYF. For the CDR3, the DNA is TGCAGTGCCGTAGCCGCAAGCGGGAGGTGGGATACGCAGTATTTT.

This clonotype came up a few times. CDR3 DNA: TGTGCCAGCAGCCGGGAGGGACAGGACAATGAAAAACTGTTTTTT. Translated: CASSREGQDNEKLFF. The chain couples TRBV4-2 to TRBJ1-4; 8 nucleotides align to TRBD1. Unmatched junction bases numbered 6, after V lost 4 bases and J lost 5 bases. CDR3 length: 15 amino acids. Germline V gene sequence: CDR1 LGHNA, CDR2 YNFKEQ.

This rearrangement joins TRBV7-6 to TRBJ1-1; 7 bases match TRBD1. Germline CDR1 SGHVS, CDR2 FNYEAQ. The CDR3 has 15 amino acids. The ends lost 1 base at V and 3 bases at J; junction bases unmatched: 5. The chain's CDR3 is CASSLGAGGDTEAFF. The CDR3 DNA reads TGTGCCAGCAGCTTAGGTGCAGGGGGAGACACTGAAGCTTTCTTT.

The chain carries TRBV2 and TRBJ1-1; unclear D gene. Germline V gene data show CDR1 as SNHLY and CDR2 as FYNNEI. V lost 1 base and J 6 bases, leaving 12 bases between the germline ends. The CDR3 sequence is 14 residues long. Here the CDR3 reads CASSEVRREAEAFF. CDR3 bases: TGTGCCAGCAGTGAAGTACGGCGGGAGGCTGAAGCTTTCTTT.

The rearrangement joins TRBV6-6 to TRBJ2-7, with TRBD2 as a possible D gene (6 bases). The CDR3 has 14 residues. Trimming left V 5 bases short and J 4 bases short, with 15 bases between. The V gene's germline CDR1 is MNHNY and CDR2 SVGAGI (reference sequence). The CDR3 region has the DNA TGTGCCAGCAGTCTCACGGAGGGCCGGTACGAGCAGTACTTC. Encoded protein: CASSLTEGRYEQYF.

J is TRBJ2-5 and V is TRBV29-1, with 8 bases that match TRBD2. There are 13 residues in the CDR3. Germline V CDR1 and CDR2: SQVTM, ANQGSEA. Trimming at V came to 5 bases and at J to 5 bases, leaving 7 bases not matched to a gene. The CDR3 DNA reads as TGCAGCGTTTCCTCCGGGGGGGCGGAGACCCAGTACTTC. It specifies CSVSSGGAETQYF.

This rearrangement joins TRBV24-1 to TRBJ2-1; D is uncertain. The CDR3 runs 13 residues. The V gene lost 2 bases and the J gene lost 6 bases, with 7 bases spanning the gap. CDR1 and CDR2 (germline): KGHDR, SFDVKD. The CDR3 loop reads CATSDSWGNEQFF. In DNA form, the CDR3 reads TGTGCCACCAGTGATTCCTGGGGCAATGAGCAGTTCTTC.

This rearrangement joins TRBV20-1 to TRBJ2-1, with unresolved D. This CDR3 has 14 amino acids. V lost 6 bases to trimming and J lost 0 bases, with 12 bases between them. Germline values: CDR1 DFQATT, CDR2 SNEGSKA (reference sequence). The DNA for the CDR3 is TGCAGTGCCAAGCAGGCTTCCTCCTACAATGAGCAGTTCTTC. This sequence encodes CSAKQASSYNEQFF.

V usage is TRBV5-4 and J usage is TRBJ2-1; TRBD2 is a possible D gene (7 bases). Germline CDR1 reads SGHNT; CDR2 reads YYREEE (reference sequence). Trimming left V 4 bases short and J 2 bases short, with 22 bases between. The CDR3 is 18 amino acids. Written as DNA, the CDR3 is TGTGCCAGCAGCCGTCGATTGGGAGGGGGGAAACCCTACAATGAGCAGTTCTTC. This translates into CASSRRLGGGKPYNEQFF.

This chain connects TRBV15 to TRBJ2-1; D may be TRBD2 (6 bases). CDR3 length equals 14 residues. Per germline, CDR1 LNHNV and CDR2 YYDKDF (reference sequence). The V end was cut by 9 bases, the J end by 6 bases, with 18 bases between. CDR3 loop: CATGSRRTINEQFF. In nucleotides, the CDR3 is TGTGCCACGGGGTCCCGGCGGACTATCAATGAGCAGTTCTTC.

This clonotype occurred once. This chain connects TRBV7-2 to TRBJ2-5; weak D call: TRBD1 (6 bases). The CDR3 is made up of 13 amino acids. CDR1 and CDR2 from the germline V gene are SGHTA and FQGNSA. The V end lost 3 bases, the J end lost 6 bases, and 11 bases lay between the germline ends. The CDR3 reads CASSFGGKKTQYF. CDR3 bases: TGTGCCAGCAGCTTTGGGGGCAAGAAGACCCAGTACTTC.

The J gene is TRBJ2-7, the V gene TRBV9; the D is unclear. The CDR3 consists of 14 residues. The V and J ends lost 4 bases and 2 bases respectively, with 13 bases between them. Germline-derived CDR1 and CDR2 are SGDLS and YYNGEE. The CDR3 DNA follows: TGTGCCAGCAGCCTGACGACGTGCCCCTACGAGCAGTACGTC. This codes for CASSLTTCPYEQYV.